This passage covers 4 T cell receptor beta chains from one sample sequenced in a study of T cells in Graves' hyperthyroidism and ophthalmopathy (dated by TCRdb to about 2019). Library method: multiplex PCR. For sequencing, an Illumina HiSeq 2000 was employed. The TCR beta CDR3 regions were amplified from the RNA transcripts. A first-round RT-PCR of the TCR CDR3 used the HTBI primer set with the Qiagen OneStep RT-PCR kit. TCRdb handled the public reads itself, with Q25 trimming in fastp and clone calling in MiXCR, and kept productive beta chains. Here each entry gathers all rows of one CDR3 protein and keeps the most common genes and DNA. The sample records around 290,000 distinct CDR3 sequences, roughly an eighth of which are singletons. The ten most abundant clones make up roughly 7.9% of the sample. The sequencing input was blood. Receptors originate from a woman aged 40 to 49 with Graves' hyperthyroidism.

This clonotype has ten or more counts. The chain is built from TRBV12-3 or TRBV12-4 and TRBJ1-2; possibly TRBD1 for D (6 bases). Between the trimmed V and J ends, which lost 0 bases and 3 bases, there was a span of 8 bases. CDR3 size: 14 residues. Here the CDR3 reads CASSLAGGYYGYTF. CDR3 sequence (DNA): TGTGCCAGCAGTTTAGCAGGGGGTTACTATGGCTACACCTTC.

This clonotype was counted many times. V gene TRBV5-1 combines with J gene TRBJ1-1; D unclear. This CDR3 has 16 amino acids. Trimming took 0 bases from V and 1 from J, leaving 13 bases between them. Germline values: CDR1 SGHRS, CDR2 YFSETQ. The DNA for the CDR3 is TGCGCCAGCAGCTTGGCCCCGGGTTTGAAGAACACTGAAGCTTTCTTT. Amino acids: CASSLAPGLKNTEAFF.

This clonotype was seen a handful of times. The chain couples TRBV20-1 to TRBJ2-5; 9 bases are shared with TRBD2. The CDR3 totals 12 residues. Germline values: CDR1 DFQATT, CDR2 SNEGSKA (reference sequence). In nucleotides, the CDR3 is TGCAGCCCGCGGGAGGGCGGAGAGACCCAGTACTTC. It codes for CSPREGGETQYF.

This clonotype was recorded many times. The chain joins TRBV12-3 or TRBV12-4 to TRBJ1-5; the match to TRBD1 covers 7 bases. J was trimmed by 6 bases and V by 2 bases; bases with no gene match: 4. The CDR3 has 14 amino acids. Here the CDR3 reads CASSLKGAAQPQHF. The CDR3 region has the DNA TGTGCCAGCAGTTTAAAGGGGGCAGCTCAGCCCCAGCATTTT.